A single sample gave rise to the 9 T cell receptor beta chains below, sequenced in a study of shared clonotypes between healthy human individuals. Assay used: immunoSEQ multiplex PCR; TCRdb lists only in-frame clones, some missing. The sample contains about half a million clones, about 80% of which appear only once. The specimen was PBMCs. The origin of the receptors is a woman in her thirties or forties in good health. Some clones in this sample may be carry-over from other donors' samples.

V gene TRBV15 combines with J gene TRBJ1-2; D is unresolved. Germline V CDR1 and CDR2: LNHNV, YYDKDF (reference sequence). This CDR3 is 14 amino acids long. V was shortened by 3 bases and J by 8 bases, with 16 bases between the two germline ends. For the CDR3, the DNA is TGTGCCACCAGCAGTTCATGGGGAAGGAGGGGCTACACCTTC. Translating it yields CATSSSWGRRGYTF.

The gene calls are TRBV14 and TRBJ2-7; 11 bases are a match to TRBD2. Germline CDR1 and CDR2: SGHDN and FVKESK. J lost 6 bases, V lost 3 bases, and 7 bases had no gene match. The CDR3 is 15 residues long. CDR3 nucleotides: TGTGCCAGCAGCCACCTTCTAGCGGGAGGTTCCGAGCAGTACTTC. Its translation: CASSHLLAGGSEQYF.

With respect to this clone: The sample carries other DNA sequences with the same CDR3. This chain connects TRBV5-6 to TRBJ1-1, with D tentatively TRBD1 (5 bases). V was pared by 4 bases and J by 3 bases, with 16 bases between. This CDR3 has 15 amino acids. The germline gives CDR1 SGHDT, CDR2 YYEEEE. CDR3 region: CASSELPGSDTEAFF. The CDR3 DNA sequence: TGTGCCAGCAGCGAACTCCCAGGGTCGGACACTGAAGCTTTCTTT.

The chain carries TRBV9 and TRBJ2-3, with 8 bases aligning to TRBD2. Germline CDR1 reads SGDLS; CDR2 reads YYNGEE. The CDR3 contains 14 residues. V dropped 2 bases and J dropped 5; count of bases not matched to a gene: 4. Here the CDR3 DNA reads TGTGCCAGCAGCGTTAGCGGGAATAAAGATACGCAGTATTTT. Translating gives CASSVSGNKDTQYF.

This chain connects TRBV6-1 to TRBJ2-1, with 7 bases that match TRBD2. The CDR3 is 15 amino acids. Germline V CDR1 and CDR2: MNHNS, SASEGT. The J segment lost 4 bases and the V segment lost 4 bases, leaving 7 bases of the junction unmatched. The CDR3 here is CASSVRDYSYNEQFF. The CDR3 bases are TGTGCCAGCAGTGTCCGGGACTATTCTTACAATGAGCAGTTCTTC.

The chain has TRBV2 and TRBJ1-4; no clear D. Trimming left V 6 bases short and J 7 bases short, with 15 bases between. CDR1 and CDR2 (germline): SNHLY, FYNNEI. The CDR3 totals 14 residues. The CDR3 nucleotides read TGTGCCAGCAGCTCGGGGTTCAGTACTGAAAAACTGTTTTTT. It specifies CASSSGFSTEKLFF.

The chain uses TRBV14 and TRBJ2-5; D is unclear. Germline V gene lookup returns CDR1 SGHDN and CDR2 FVKESK. The CDR3 length is 12 residues. The V and J ends lost 2 bases and 5 bases respectively, with 6 bases between them. CDR3 in amino acids: CASSQSGETQYF. CDR3 nucleotide sequence: TGTGCCAGCAGCCAATCTGGGGAGACCCAGTACTTC.

V usage is TRBV7-3 and J usage is TRBJ2-5, with D possibly TRBD2 on 6 matching bases. Trimming removed 5 bases from V and 8 bases from J, with 21 bases in between. Germline lookup yields CDR1 SGHTA and CDR2 FQGTGA. The CDR3 is made up of 15 amino acids. The CDR3 coding sequence is TGTGCCAGCAGCGTAGCCGGGACCGGGGGTGGAACCCAGTACTTC. It specifies CASSVAGTGGGTQYF.

The table lists this clone with a few counts. DNA for the CDR3: TGTGCCAGCAGCTTAACCCCTAGCGGGAGAAACACCGGGGAGCTGTTTTTT. It yields the protein CASSLTPSGRNTGELFF. The chain has TRBV7-3 and TRBJ2-2; 10 nucleotides align to TRBD2. Germline values: CDR1 SGHTA, CDR2 FQGTGA. The junction had 3 bases not matched to a gene; V was cut back by 0 bases and J by 2 bases. The CDR3 length is 17 residues.